This TCR beta chain was sequenced during a study of blood T cell repertoires in COVID-19. The repertoire was sequenced with immunoSEQ multiplex PCR; TCRdb's copy has only in-frame clones and lacks some. Of fewer than 300,000 clones in the sample, roughly 90% are singletons; the top ten hold 2% to 2.5%. This CDR3 region has 15 residues. Looked up from germline, CDR1 is WSHSY and CDR2 is SAAADI. The V gene lost 3 bases and the J gene lost 2 bases, with 13 bases spanning the gap. Seattle researchers signed up patients amid active infection and tracked them longitudinally. The V and J genes are TRBV10-2 and TRBJ1-2; D remains ambiguous. Sequencing was performed on peripheral blood. This TCR derives from a woman aged 25 to 39 with COVID-19, enrolled during active disease. The CDR3 DNA reads TGCGCCAGCAGTGATCGGAGGAGAACCAACTATGGCTACACCTTC. The encoded protein is CASSDRRRTNYGYTF.